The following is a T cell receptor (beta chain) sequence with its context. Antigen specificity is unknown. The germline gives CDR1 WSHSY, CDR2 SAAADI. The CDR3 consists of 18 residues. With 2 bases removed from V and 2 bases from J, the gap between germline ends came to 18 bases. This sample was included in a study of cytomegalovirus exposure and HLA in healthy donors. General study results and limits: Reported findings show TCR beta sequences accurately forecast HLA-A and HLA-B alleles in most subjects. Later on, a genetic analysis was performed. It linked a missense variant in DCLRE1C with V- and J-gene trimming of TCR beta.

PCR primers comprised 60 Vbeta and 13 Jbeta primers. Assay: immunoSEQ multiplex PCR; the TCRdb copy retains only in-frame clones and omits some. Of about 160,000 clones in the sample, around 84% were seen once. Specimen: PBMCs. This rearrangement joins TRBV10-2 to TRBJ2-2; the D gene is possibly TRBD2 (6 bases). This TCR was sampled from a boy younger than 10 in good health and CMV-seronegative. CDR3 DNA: TGCGCCAGCAGTGAGGAACCTAGCGTGGTCCCCAACACCGGGGAGCTGTTTTTT. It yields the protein CASSEEPSVVPNTGELFF.